Detailed here is one TCR beta chain. Its matching antigen is unknown. This sample's time point: patch test 3, about 24 weeks after DPC sensitization. Treatment given: therapeutic diphenylcyclopropenone sensitization with weekly scalp DPC. This sample was taken from a study of human T cells and chemical hapten exposure. At the level of the study: The patch tests put 0.01% DPC on the skin of the upper back and were read 6 days later.

The V gene's germline CDR1 is MNHEY and CDR2 SVGAGI. The CDR3 is 14 amino acids. Trimming cost V 2 bases and J 6 bases; bases outside gene matches: 3. TCRdb processed the RACE reads anew with MiXCR; each CDR3 protein has one entry. Of 100,000 or so distinct CDR3 sequences listed, 30% to 35% were seen once; the top ten hold roughly 2.5%. Study-wide results and caveats: Expanded TCRs formed significantly more large CDR3 similarity clusters than controls.

The source material was whole blood, sampled in connection with sensitization to the hapten diphenylcyclopropenone (DPC). V gene TRBV6-5 combines with J gene TRBJ1-5, with TRBD1 identical over 8 bases. The source is a man aged 40-50 years with alopecia areata. Some clones in this sample may be carry-over from other donors' samples. DNA of the CDR3: TGTGCCAGCAGTTACGGACAGGGCAGTCAGCCCCAGCATTTT. Protein product: CASSYGQGSQPQHF.